This TCR beta chain was recovered during a study of T-cell memory formation after mild COVID-19. Study results and caveats: Contracting clones from day 15 to 85 had balanced CD4/CD8; later expanders favoured CD4+.

Losses at the gene ends were 1 base for V and 7 bases for J; bases not matched to a gene: 14. The CDR3 length is 17 residues. CDR1 is MGHRA, CDR2 YSYEKL, per germline. Comments on this clonotype: As yet, its antigen is unknown.

TCRdb re-analysed the 5' RACE reads in MiXCR, keeping a single row per CDR3 protein. The sample includes roughly 110,000 distinct CDR3 sequences, under 15% seen only once; the top ten take 35% to 50%. This chain links TRBV4-1 with TRBJ1-2, with 8 bases identical to TRBD1. This clonotype was obtained from a man aged 18 to 30 who had mild COVID-19 (a few samples of this study predate the infection). Cell type and time point are not known. Source material: PBMCs or a T cell subset sorted from them (not recorded which). The CDR3 sequence is CASSQVPGTGQFAGYTF. CDR3 nucleotides: TGCGCCAGCAGCCAAGTCCCCGGGACAGGTCAATTCGCTGGCTACACCTTC.